A selection of T cell receptor beta chains follows, all from one sample in a study of response to subunit inactivated influenza vaccine. Using its own MiXCR run on the RT-PCR reads, TCRdb lists one record per CDR3 protein. This sample has 500,000 or so distinct CDR3 sequences, with about 15% found just once. The material was CD4+ T cells sorted from PBMCs, obtained roughly 24 months after vaccination. The receptors were sampled from a man aged 45 to 75 who received an inactivated influenza vaccine. The CDR3 runs from the conserved cysteine through the conserved F or W. A D gene is named only where the DNA matches it firmly. The size field is filled for only some rows; it gives once, few, many or a size class.

j_gene,v_gene,abundance,d_gene,CDR3aa,CDR3nt
TRBJ2-1,TRBV4-2,few,-,CASSHPYGEQFF,TGTGCCAGCAGCCACCCTTACGGTGAGCAGTTCTTC
TRBJ2-3,TRBV5-1,few,-,CASSHDGTDTQYF,TGCGCCAGCAGCCACGACGGCACAGATACGCAGTATTTT
TRBJ2-5,TRBV4-1,-,TRBD2,CASSQDPAGGETQYF,TGCGCCAGCAGCCAAGATCCAGCGGGGGGAGAGACCCAGTACTTC
TRBJ2-7,TRBV10-3,few,-,CAIPDGRGTPTYEQYF,TGTGCCATCCCAGATGGGAGGGGGACACCAACCTACGAGCAGTACTTC
TRBJ2-3,TRBV20-1,-,-,CSAKISSSTDTQYF,TGCAGTGCCAAAATTTCCTCTAGCACAGATACGCAGTATTTT
TRBJ2-3,TRBV12-3/TRBV12-4,many,TRBD2,CASSTSGRRTDTQYF,TGTGCCAGCAGTACTAGCGGGAGAAGGACAGATACGCAGTATTTT
TRBJ2-1,TRBV20-1,-,TRBD2,CSARYSSGRWNEQFF,TGCAGTGCTAGATACTCTAGCGGGAGGTGGAATGAGCAGTTCTTC
TRBJ2-3,TRBV12-3/TRBV12-4,-,TRBD2,CASTIRRSGRADTQYF,TGTGCCAGCACAATTCGAAGGAGCGGGAGGGCCGATACGCAGTATTTT
TRBJ2-1,TRBV7-9,-,-,CASSPPPGEDNEQFF,TGTGCCAGCAGCCCTCCGCCGGGGGAGGACAATGAGCAGTTCTTC
TRBJ1-2,TRBV3-1,-,-,CASSSRSGSGDYTF,TGTGCCAGCAGTTCTCGAAGTGGCAGCGGAGACTACACCTTC
TRBJ2-7,TRBV3-1,few,-,CASSQEVSSLPYEQYF,TGTGCCAGCAGCCAAGAGGTTTCCTCACTTCCCTACGAGCAGTACTTC
TRBJ2-3,TRBV20-1,once,-,CSARALPSVSTDTQYF,TGCAGTGCTAGAGCCCTCCCCAGCGTCAGCACAGATACGCAGTATTTT
TRBJ2-1,TRBV12-3/TRBV12-4,-,-,CASSPTSLEQFF,TGTGCCAGCAGTCCGACTAGTCTGGAGCAGTTCTTC
TRBJ2-1,TRBV27,few,TRBD2,CASTMRGASYNEQFF,TGTGCCAGCACCATGCGGGGGGCCTCGTACAATGAGCAGTTCTTC
TRBJ2-1,TRBV5-6,few,-,CASSLARRASANEQFF,TGTGCCAGCAGCTTGGCCCGTAGGGCTAGCGCGAATGAGCAGTTCTTC
TRBJ2-1,TRBV4-3,many,TRBD1,CASSQDRDSTEQFF,TGCGCCAGCAGCCAAGATCGGGACAGCACCGAGCAGTTCTTC
TRBJ2-5,TRBV11-2,few,-,CASSLAPPGETQYF,TGTGCCAGCAGCTTAGCCCCCCCGGGAGAGACCCAGTACTTC
TRBJ1-2,TRBV29-1,few,-,CSVDKTVHGYTF,TGCAGCGTTGATAAGACAGTTCATGGCTACACCTTC
TRBJ2-5,TRBV20-1,many,-,CSASMALTQYF,TGCAGTGCTAGTATGGCCCTTACCCAGTACTTC
TRBJ2-3,TRBV5-5,-,-,CASSLASFQGDTQYF,TGTGCCAGCAGCTTGGCGTCGTTTCAGGGGGATACGCAGTATTTT
TRBJ1-3,TRBV20-1,-,-,CSARDSRGNGNTIYF,TGCAGTGCTAGAGATAGTAGGGGGAATGGAAACACCATATATTTT
TRBJ2-3,TRBV12-3/TRBV12-4,-,TRBD2,CASSLVSSGKGGVQYF,TGTGCCAGCAGTTTAGTGTCTAGCGGGAAGGGTGGGGTGCAGTATTTT
TRBJ2-7,TRBV6-5,-,-,CASSYSKGRYF,TGTGCCAGCAGTTACTCAAAGGGGCGGTACTTC
TRBJ1-1,TRBV7-2,few,-,CASSSLGGTEAFF,TGTGCCAGCAGCAGTCTAGGGGGCACTGAAGCTTTCTTT
TRBJ2-1,TRBV29-1,-,-,CSVDWGGEQFF,TGCAGCGTTGATTGGGGAGGTGAGCAGTTCTTC
TRBJ2-2,TRBV4-3,few,TRBD2,CASSLGLAGGQNTGELFF,TGCGCCAGCAGCTTAGGACTAGCGGGGGGCCAGAACACCGGGGAGCTGTTTTTT
TRBJ2-2,TRBV11-2,few,-,CASSSGVTGELFF,TGTGCCAGCAGCTCTGGGGTGACCGGGGAGCTGTTTTTT
TRBJ1-2,TRBV7-8,-,-,CASSLDWAKGGYTF,TGTGCCAGCAGCTTAGATTGGGCTAAGGGTGGCTACACCTTC
TRBJ2-1,TRBV25-1,few,TRBD2,CASSGGTSGSSYNEQFF,TGTGCCAGCAGTGGGGGGACTAGCGGGAGCTCCTACAATGAGCAGTTCTTC
TRBJ2-3,TRBV29-1,many,-,CSVELGVRTDTQYF,TGCAGCGTTGAGCTGGGAGTTCGCACAGATACGCAGTATTTT
TRBJ2-7,TRBV29-1,-,TRBD1,CSVGGQGAWEQYF,TGCAGCGTTGGGGGACAGGGGGCATGGGAGCAGTACTTC
TRBJ1-6,TRBV5-1,-,TRBD1,CASSPEGQGGSPLHF,TGCGCCAGCAGCCCCGAAGGACAGGGCGGTTCACCCCTCCACTTT
TRBJ2-7,TRBV5-1,few,-,CASSPSGQLYEQYF,TGCGCCAGCTCCCCCTCCGGGCAGCTCTACGAGCAGTACTTC
TRBJ1-2,TRBV12-3/TRBV12-4,few,-,CASSLSPDYGYTF,TGTGCCAGCAGTTTATCCCCGGACTATGGCTACACCTTC
TRBJ2-1,TRBV5-1,-,-,CASSPFPGASHNEQFF,TGCGCCAGCAGCCCCTTCCCAGGGGCCAGCCACAATGAGCAGTTCTTC
TRBJ2-7,TRBV7-2,few,-,CASSRNLVGSSYEQYF,TGTGCCAGCAGCCGAAACCTAGTGGGGAGCTCCTACGAGCAGTACTTC
TRBJ2-7,TRBV5-1,few,TRBD1,CASTQGALGEQYF,TGCGCCAGCACACAGGGGGCGCTCGGAGAGCAGTACTTC
TRBJ1-1,TRBV29-1,-,-,CSVTLGEHTEAFF,TGCAGCGTTACGTTAGGGGAGCACACTGAAGCTTTCTTT
TRBJ2-7,TRBV2,-,-,CASRVEPGPSHF,TGTGCCAGCAGGGTAGAGCCGGGGCCTTCGCACTTC
TRBJ2-5,TRBV20-1,-,-,CSARPTNWGQETQYF,TGCAGTGCTAGACCTACCAACTGGGGCCAAGAGACCCAGTACTTC
TRBJ2-5,TRBV11-2,many,TRBD2,CASSLVLAGVGETQYF,TGTGCCAGCAGCTTAGTACTAGCGGGAGTCGGAGAGACCCAGTACTTC
TRBJ2-7,TRBV20-1,many,-,CSARDVSGTNSYEQYF,TGCAGTGCTAGAGATGTGTCGGGGACCAACTCCTACGAGCAGTACTTC
TRBJ1-1,TRBV20-1,-,-,CSAQTAKGTEAFF,TGCAGTGCACAGACAGCTAAAGGCACTGAAGCTTTCTTT
TRBJ2-7,TRBV18,-,-,CASSPPSLYEQYF,TGTGCCAGCTCACCACCTTCCCTCTACGAGCAGTACTTC
TRBJ2-2,TRBV28,many,-,CASSLWARGLLNSNTGELFF,TGTGCCAGCAGTTTATGGGCCAGGGGCCTTCTAAATTCGAACACCGGGGAGCTGTTTTTT
TRBJ1-6,TRBV12-3/TRBV12-4,many,-,CASSRWTSPLHF,TGTGCCAGCAGCCGATGGACCTCACCCCTCCACTTT
TRBJ1-6,TRBV18,-,-,CASSLTAGRDSPLHF,TGTGCCAGCTCACTCACCGCTGGACGGGATTCACCCCTCCACTTT
TRBJ2-2,TRBV9,-,TRBD2,CASSVLAGENTGELFF,TGTGCCAGCAGCGTACTAGCGGGGGAGAACACCGGGGAGCTGTTTTTT
TRBJ2-7,TRBV5-1,many,-,CASSLERDEQYF,TGCGCCAGCAGCTTGGAACGGGACGAGCAGTACTTC
TRBJ2-5,TRBV9,-,-,CASSPSPGRGETQYF,TGTGCCAGCAGCCCATCACCAGGCAGGGGAGAGACCCAGTACTTC
TRBJ2-1,TRBV4-3,-,TRBD1,CASSKEPGQASNEQFF,TGCGCCAGCAGCAAAGAACCGGGACAGGCGAGTAATGAGCAGTTCTTC
TRBJ2-1,TRBV9,-,-,CASSVSEPTNEQFF,TGTGCCAGCAGCGTATCGGAGCCCACCAATGAGCAGTTCTTC
TRBJ1-3,TRBV20-1,many,-,CSVAGRNTIYF,TGCAGTGTAGCTGGTCGCAACACCATATATTTT
TRBJ2-7,TRBV6-5,-,-,CASTGSSYEQYF,TGTGCCAGCACGGGCAGTTCCTACGAGCAGTACTTC
TRBJ1-5,TRBV6-2/TRBV6-3,few,TRBD1,CATRTGLSNQPQHF,TGTGCCACTCGGACAGGGCTTAGCAATCAGCCCCAGCATTTT
TRBJ2-2,TRBV7-2,few,-,CASSLGRTGLGTGELFF,TGTGCCAGCAGCTTAGGACGAACAGGGTTGGGAACCGGGGAGCTGTTTTTT
TRBJ2-3,TRBV20-1,few,TRBD2,CSARPGLAIPDTQYF,TGCAGTGCTAGGCCGGGACTAGCGATCCCAGATACGCAGTATTTT
TRBJ2-1,TRBV5-1,few,TRBD2,CASSPTSGAPEQFF,TGCGCCAGCAGCCCGACTAGCGGGGCTCCTGAGCAGTTCTTC
TRBJ2-7,TRBV11-2,many,-,CASSTLTGGVLRLQYF,TGTGCCAGCAGCACACTAACAGGGGGGGTCCTACGATTGCAGTACTTC
TRBJ2-1,TRBV27,few,TRBD1,CASSPDRANEQFF,TGTGCCAGCAGTCCGGACAGGGCCAATGAGCAGTTCTTC